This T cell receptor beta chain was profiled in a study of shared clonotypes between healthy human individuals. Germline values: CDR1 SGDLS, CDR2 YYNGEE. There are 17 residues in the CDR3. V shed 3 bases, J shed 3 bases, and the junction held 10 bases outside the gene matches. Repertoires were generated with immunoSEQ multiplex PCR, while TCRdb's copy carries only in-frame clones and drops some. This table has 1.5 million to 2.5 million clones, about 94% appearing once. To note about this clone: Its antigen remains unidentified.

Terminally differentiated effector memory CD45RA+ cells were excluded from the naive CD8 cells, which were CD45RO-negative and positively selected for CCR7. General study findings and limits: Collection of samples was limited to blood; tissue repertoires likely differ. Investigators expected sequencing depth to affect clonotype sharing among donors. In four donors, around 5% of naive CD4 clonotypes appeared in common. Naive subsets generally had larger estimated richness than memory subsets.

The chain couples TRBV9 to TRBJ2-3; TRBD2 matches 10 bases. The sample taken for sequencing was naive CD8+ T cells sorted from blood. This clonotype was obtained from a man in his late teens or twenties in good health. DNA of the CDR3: TGTGCCAGCAGCGCGCTCATAGCGGGAGGTGAAACAGATACGCAGTATTTT. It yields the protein CASSALIAGGETDTQYF.